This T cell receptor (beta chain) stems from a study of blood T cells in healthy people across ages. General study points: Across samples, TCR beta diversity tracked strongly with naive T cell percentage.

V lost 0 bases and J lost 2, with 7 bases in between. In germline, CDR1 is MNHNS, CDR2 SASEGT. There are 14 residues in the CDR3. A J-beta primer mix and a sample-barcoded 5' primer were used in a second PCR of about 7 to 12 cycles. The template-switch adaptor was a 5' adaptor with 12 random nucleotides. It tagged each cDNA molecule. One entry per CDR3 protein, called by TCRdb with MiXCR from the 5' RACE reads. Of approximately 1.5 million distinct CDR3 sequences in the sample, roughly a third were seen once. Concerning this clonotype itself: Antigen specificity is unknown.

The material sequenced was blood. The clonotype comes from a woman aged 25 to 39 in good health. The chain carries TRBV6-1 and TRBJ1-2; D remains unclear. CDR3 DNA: TGTGCCAGCAGTGAAGCTGGGAGAAACTATGGCTACACCTTC. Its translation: CASSEAGRNYGYTF.